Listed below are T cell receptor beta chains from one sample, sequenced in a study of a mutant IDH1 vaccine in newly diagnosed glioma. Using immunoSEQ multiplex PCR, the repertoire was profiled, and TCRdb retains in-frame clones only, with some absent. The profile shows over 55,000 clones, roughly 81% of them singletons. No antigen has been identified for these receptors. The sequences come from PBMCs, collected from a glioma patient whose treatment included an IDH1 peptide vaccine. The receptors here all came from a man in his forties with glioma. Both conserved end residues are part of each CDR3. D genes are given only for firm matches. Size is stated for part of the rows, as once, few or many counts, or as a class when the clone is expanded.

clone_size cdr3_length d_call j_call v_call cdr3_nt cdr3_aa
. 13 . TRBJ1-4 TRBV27 TGTGCCAGCAGCCGGGACATTTCTGAAAAACTGTTTTTT CASSRDISEKLFF
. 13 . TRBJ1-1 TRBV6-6 TGTGCCAGCAGCTCCCGATGGGACACTGAAGCTTTCTTT CASSSRWDTEAFF
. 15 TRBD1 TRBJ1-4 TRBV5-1 TGCGCCAGCAGGACAGGGGGCGACTCTAATGAAAAACTGTTTTTT CASRTGGDSNEKLFF
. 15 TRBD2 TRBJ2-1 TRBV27 TGTGCCAGCAGAGTAGCGGGAGGCGGGTACAATGAGCAGTTCTTC CASRVAGGGYNEQFF
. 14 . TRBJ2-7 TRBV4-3 TGCGCCAGCAGCCAGAACAGGGTAGACTACGAGCAGTACTTC CASSQNRVDYEQYF
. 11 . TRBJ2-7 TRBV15 TGTGCCACCAGCAGAGATGACGAGCAGTACTTC CATSRDDEQYF
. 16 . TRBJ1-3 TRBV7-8 TGTGCCAGCAGCTTAGTGCGCAGAAACTACCGAAACACCATATATTTT CASSLVRRNYRNTIYF
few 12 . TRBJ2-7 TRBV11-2 TGTGCCAGCAGCCACAGGGTGCACGAGCAGTACTTC CASSHRVHEQYF
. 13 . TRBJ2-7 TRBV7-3 TGTGCCAGCAGCCGTGACAATTCCTACGAGCAGTACTTC CASSRDNSYEQYF
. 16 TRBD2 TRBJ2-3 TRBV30 TGTGCCTGGAGAGGGGACTACCCCCGTACGACAGATACGCAGTATTTT CAWRGDYPRTTDTQYF
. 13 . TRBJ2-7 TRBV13 TGTGCCAGCAGCTTAGCGTTCATCGGGGAGCAGTACTTC CASSLAFIGEQYF
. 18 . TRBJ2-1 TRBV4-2 TGTGCCAGCAGCCAAGAGGAAAAGTGGGCCCTTCAAGACAATGAGCAGTTCTTC CASSQEEKWALQDNEQFF
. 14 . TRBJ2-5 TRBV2 TGTGCCACCCCCAGGGGGGGCCGCCAAGAGACCCAGTACTTC CATPRGGRQETQYF
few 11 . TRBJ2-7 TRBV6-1 TGTGCCAGCAGTGATCTGTTGAGGGGTTACTTC CASSDLLRGYF
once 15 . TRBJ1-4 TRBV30 TGTGCCTGGAGTCCCCGTGGGGGACTTAATGAAAAACTGTTTTTT CAWSPRGGLNEKLFF
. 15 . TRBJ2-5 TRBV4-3 TGCGCCAGCAGCCAAGCTTACGACAAGCAAGAGACCCAGTACTTC CASSQAYDKQETQYF
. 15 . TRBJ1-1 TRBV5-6 TGTGCCAGCAGCTTGAAGACGGGTCCGAGGACTGAAGCTTTCTTT CASSLKTGPRTEAFF
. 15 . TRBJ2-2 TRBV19 TGTGCCAGTAGTATAGAGGGTAGCGGCACCGGGGAGCTGTTTTTT CASSIEGSGTGELFF
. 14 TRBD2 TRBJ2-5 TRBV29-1 TGCAGCGTGCCCCTGGCGGGGGGGAGAGAGACCCAGTACTTC CSVPLAGGRETQYF
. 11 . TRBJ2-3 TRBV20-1 TGCAGTGCTCCCCCGACTCAGGCGCAGTATTTT CSAPPTQAQYF
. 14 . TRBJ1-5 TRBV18 TGTGCCAGCTCAATCACGGGAGACAATCAGCCCCAGCATTTT CASSITGDNQPQHF
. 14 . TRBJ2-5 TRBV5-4 TGTGCCAGCAGCTTGGCCCTCAGGGGTGAGACCCAGTACTTC CASSLALRGETQYF
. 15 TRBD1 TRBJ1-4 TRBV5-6 TGTGCCAGCAGCTTGCCGGGACAGGGGAATGAAAAACTGTTTTTT CASSLPGQGNEKLFF
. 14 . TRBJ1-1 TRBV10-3 TGTGCCATCACCGCGGCCCCTTTGAACACTGAAGCTTTCTTT CAITAAPLNTEAFF
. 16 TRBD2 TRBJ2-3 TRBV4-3 TGCGCCAGCAGCCAACAACTAGCGCTAAGCACAGATACGCAGTATTTT CASSQQLALSTDTQYF
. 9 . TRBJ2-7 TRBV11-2 TGTGCCGCTATATACGAGCAGTACTTC CAAIYEQYF
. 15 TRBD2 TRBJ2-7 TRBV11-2 TGTGCCAGCAGCTTAGAGACTAGCGGGACCTACGAGCAGTACTTC CASSLETSGTYEQYF
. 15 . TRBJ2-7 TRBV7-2 TGTGCCAGCAGCTTAGTAAGGGCCAGTTCCTACGAGCAGTACTTC CASSLVRASSYEQYF
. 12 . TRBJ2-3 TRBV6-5 TGTGCCAGCAGTTACGCCGGAGATACGCAGTATTTT CASSYAGDTQYF
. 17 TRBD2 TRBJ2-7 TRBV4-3 TGCGCCAGCAGCCGCCACGTGAGTACTAGCGGGAGTTACGAGCAGTACTTC CASSRHVSTSGSYEQYF
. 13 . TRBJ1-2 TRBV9 TGTGCCAGCAGCGTAGGAGGGGCCCGGGGCTACACCTTC CASSVGGARGYTF
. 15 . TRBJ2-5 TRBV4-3 TGCGCCAGCAGCCAAGACTTGGGGGCCCAAGAGACCCAGTACTTC CASSQDLGAQETQYF
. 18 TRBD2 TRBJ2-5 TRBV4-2 TGTGCCAGCAGCCAAGAGGGGACTAGCGGGGTGTACCAAGAGACCCAGTACTTC CASSQEGTSGVYQETQYF
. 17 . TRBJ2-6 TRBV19 TGTGCCAGTAACTCCGGACAAGTACTAGGAGGGGCCAACGTCCTGACTTTC CASNSGQVLGGANVLTF
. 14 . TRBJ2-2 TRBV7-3 TGTGCCAGCAGCTTATCTGGCAACACCGGGGAGCTGTTTTTT CASSLSGNTGELFF
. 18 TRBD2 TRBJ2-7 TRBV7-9 TGTGCCAGCAGCCCGTACGGGAGGACTAGCGGGAATTCCTACGAGCAGTACTTC CASSPYGRTSGNSYEQYF
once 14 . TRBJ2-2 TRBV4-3 TGCGCCAGCAGGCCCGACAGGAACACCGGGGAGCTGTTTTTT CASRPDRNTGELFF